This T cell receptor (beta chain) emerged from a study of cytomegalovirus exposure and HLA in healthy donors. This CDR3 spans 13 amino acids. Germline CDR1 SGDLS, CDR2 YYNGEE. The V gene lost 3 bases and the J gene lost 8 bases, with 11 bases spanning the gap. Study results and caveats: Likely technical artifact: a cluster of highly shared sequence variants. Rarity marked most TCR sequences, yet some public TCRs occurred in many donors. Cytomegalovirus association was assigned to approximately 160 TCR beta chains.

A single count supports this clone. Antigen specificity is unknown. Primers: 60 Vbeta forward and 13 Jbeta reverse. TCRdb keeps only in-frame clones here, not all; method: immunoSEQ multiplex PCR. This sample has 150,000 to 200,000 clones, with 75% to 80% found just once. The sequence came from a woman in her 50s in good health and CMV-seropositive. This sequence joins TRBV9 and TRBJ1-4, with D uncertain. The specimen sequenced was PBMCs. CDR3 sequence (DNA): TGTGCCAGCAGCGACCCCACGGGAGAAAAACTGTTTTTT. As protein: CASSDPTGEKLFF.